This T cell receptor (beta chain) comes out of a study of neurological immune-mediated disorders. Overall study results and limits: Private repertoires in all groups were suggested by the finding that expanded clones across subjects shared no CDR3 amino acid sequences.

This clonotype showed up many times. Its antigen is as yet unknown. Indicated time point: longitudinal time-point 3. This CDR3 is built from 13 residues. Germline values: CDR1 SGHRS, CDR2 YFSETQ. With 4 bases removed from V and 9 bases from J, the gap between germline ends came to 17 bases. TCRdb fed the 5' RACE reads into MiXCR, producing one record per CDR3 protein. This sample has 53,000 or so distinct CDR3 sequences, with 7% to 10% found just once. The chain carries TRBV5-1 and TRBJ2-7; D gene uncertain. The sequenced material came from PBMCs. This clonotype originated in a middle-aged woman in good health. The CDR3, as DNA: TGCGCCAGCAGCACCGGGCTTGGTGGCGTGCAGTACTTC. Translation gives CASSTGLGGVQYF.